The rows below give T cell receptor beta chains drawn from one sample of a study of shared clonotypes between healthy human individuals. Measured with immunoSEQ multiplex PCR; TCRdb has only the in-frame clones, and not every one. The sample records about 980,000 clones, 70% to 85% being singletons. The sequenced sample consisted of memory CD4+ T cells sorted from blood. The source is a man younger than 35 in good health. Both conserved end residues are part of each CDR3.

v_call	j_call	cdr3_aa
TRBV30	TRBJ2-1	CAWSGTGVGNEQFF
TRBV6-6	TRBJ2-2	CASSRTSVNTGELFF
TRBV5-1	TRBJ1-6	CASSLGSGQGHSPLHF
TRBV5-1	TRBJ2-3	CASSSLADTQYF
TRBV29-1	TRBJ1-4	CSVQRGALNEKLFF
TRBV2	TRBJ2-3	CASSGNSLASTDTQYF
TRBV4-1	TRBJ2-2	CASSQGLAGVGELFF
TRBV4-2	TRBJ1-2	CASSRGQGFGYTF
TRBV28	TRBJ2-1	CASSFPSRGRNEQFF
TRBV20-1	TRBJ2-3	CSYSLTDTQYF
TRBV5-1	TRBJ2-1	CASSLGGWDEQFF
TRBV18	TRBJ2-5	CASSASQGVETQYF
TRBV20-1	TRBJ1-2	CSAGTGDGYTF
TRBV15	TRBJ2-1	CATSTELIRFF
TRBV11-2	TRBJ1-2	CASSPGPTIYGYTF
TRBV7-9	-	CASSYVGNEQYF
TRBV5-1	TRBJ1-6	CASSLRDREDSPLHF
TRBV5-1	TRBJ2-3	CASSLAGGPDTQYF
TRBV18	TRBJ1-1	CASSPMTGPEAFF
TRBV5-1	TRBJ2-1	CASSLNLAGGYNEQFF
TRBV11-2	TRBJ2-1	CASSFVGLEQFF
TRBV18	TRBJ1-3	CASSPPSRNTIYF
TRBV11-2	TRBJ2-7	CASSERSPGASYEQYF
TRBV7-2	TRBJ2-3	CASSINPGGTDTQYF
TRBV19	TRBJ2-7	CASSKDLGQGLYEQYF
TRBV2	TRBJ2-5	CASSVLETQYF
TRBV5-8	TRBJ2-1	CASAKTSGGPSSYNEQFF
TRBV5-3	TRBJ1-2	CARSLGGYTF